These T cell receptor beta chains were read from a single sample in a study of blood T cell repertoires in COVID-19. The method was immunoSEQ multiplex PCR; TCRdb's version includes in-frame clones alone and lacks a portion of them. This table has 80,000 or so clones, roughly four fifths appearing once. Specimen: peripheral blood. These receptors originate from a human donor in a cohort sampled during active COVID-19. Each CDR3 is given without its conserved first and last residue. D genes are given only for firm matches.

v_call d_call cdr3_aa
TRBV5-1 - ASTTGSGNTIY
TRBV7-9 - ASSFGTKAYEQY
TRBV19 - ASSIGYGYT
TRBV7-2 TRBD1 ASSLAGTGVNQPQH
TRBV3-1/TRBV3-2 - ASRHGGLTGELF
TRBV9 - ASSAELGGLLGNEQF
TRBV12-5 - ASGDGEGYGYT
TRBV3-1/TRBV3-2 TRBD2 ASSQGLLAGGYTDTQY
TRBV9 - ASSSARGPPETQY
TRBV4-1 TRBD1 ASSQDGRGRAEAF
TRBV3-1/TRBV3-2 - ASSQDWQGFGTEAF
TRBV7-2 TRBD1 ASSLPTGLGTGELF
TRBV5-1 TRBD1 ASSLGPRTGGVTEAF
TRBV19 TRBD2 ASSLSGGPSYEQY
TRBV19 - ASSRGGVDTEAF
TRBV27 - ASRTGVGTGELF
TRBV5-8 TRBD1 ASSPDRAYAEPQH
TRBV9 TRBD2 ASRPAGGKYTDTQY
TRBV7-9 - ASSRLGGLTEAF
TRBV9 - ASSVHHTAYEQY
TRBV5-6 TRBD1 ASSLAYRGSRTGELF
TRBV5-6 - ASSLIRGWNNEQF
TRBV30 - AWKGDGNTIY
TRBV6-5 - ASSYSTRGYTEAF
TRBV5-6 TRBD1 ASRGDRSGGYT
TRBV10-3 TRBD1 AITGGPNTEAF
TRBV11-2 - ASSSRVSLLAMNTGELF
TRBV11-2 TRBD1 ASSSQGANTGELF
TRBV19 - ASNSEGFTEAF
TRBV29-1 TRBD2 SVAGTSGGLSYEQY
TRBV19 - ASRAAAKEAF
TRBV7-2 TRBD1 ASSLVPPRTGNIQY
TRBV6-6 - ASSLRRVQETQY
TRBV4-2 - ASSQVVNEKLF
TRBV4-1 TRBD2 ASSPAQLAGTFPI